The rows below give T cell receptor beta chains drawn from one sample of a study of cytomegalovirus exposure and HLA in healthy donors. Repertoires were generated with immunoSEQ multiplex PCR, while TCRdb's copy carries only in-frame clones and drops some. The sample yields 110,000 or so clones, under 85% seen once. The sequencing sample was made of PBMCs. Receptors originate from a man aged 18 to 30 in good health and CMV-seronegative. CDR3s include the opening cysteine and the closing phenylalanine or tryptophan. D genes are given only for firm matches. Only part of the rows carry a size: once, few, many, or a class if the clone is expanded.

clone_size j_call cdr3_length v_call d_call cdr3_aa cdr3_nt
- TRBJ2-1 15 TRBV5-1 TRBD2 CASSLRREQYNEQFF TGCGCCAGCAGCTTGAGGCGGGAGCAATACAATGAGCAGTTCTTC
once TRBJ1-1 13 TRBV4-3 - CASSQSLYTEAFF TGCGCCAGCAGCCAATCACTGTACACTGAAGCTTTCTTT
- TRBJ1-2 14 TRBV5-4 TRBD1 CASSLTGGNYGYIF TGTGCCAGCAGCTTAACAGGGGGTAACTATGGCTACATCTTC
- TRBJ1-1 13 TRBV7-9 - CASSLSRNTEAFF TGTGCCAGCAGCTTATCGAGAAACACTGAAGCTTTCTTT
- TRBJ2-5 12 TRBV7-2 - CASSSSIGTQYF TGTGCCAGCAGCTCTAGTATAGGGACCCAGTACTTC
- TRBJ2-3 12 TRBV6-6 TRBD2 CAHGGGTDTQYF TGTGCCCACGGGGGGGGTACAGATACGCAGTATTTT
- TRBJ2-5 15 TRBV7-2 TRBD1 CASTLGTGKQETQYF TGTGCCAGCACCCTCGGGACAGGGAAACAAGAGACCCAGTACTTC
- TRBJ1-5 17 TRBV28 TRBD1 CASSRYRDRGSNQPQHF TGTGCCAGCAGTAGATATAGGGACAGGGGAAGCAATCAGCCCCAGCATTTT
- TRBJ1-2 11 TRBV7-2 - CASSLLYGYTF TGTGCCAGCAGCTTACTATATGGCTACACCTTC
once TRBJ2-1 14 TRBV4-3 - CASSQVPLGGEQFF TGCGCCAGCAGCCAAGTACCCCTAGGCGGTGAGCAGTTCTTC
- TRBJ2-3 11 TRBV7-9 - CASSSRDTQYF TGTGCCAGCAGCTCGCGAGATACGCAGTATTTT
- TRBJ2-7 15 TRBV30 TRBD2 CAQGSGRGESYEQYF TGTGCCCAAGGGTCAGGACGGGGGGAATCCTACGAGCAGTACTTC
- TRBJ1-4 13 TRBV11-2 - CASSHRTAEKLFF TGTGCCAGCAGCCACAGGACAGCTGAAAAACTGTTTTTT
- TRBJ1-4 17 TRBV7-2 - CASSFHTGITTNEKLFF TGTGCCAGCAGCTTCCACACAGGGATCACAACTAATGAAAAACTGTTTTTT
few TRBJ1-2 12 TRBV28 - CASSSNRVGYTF TGTGCCAGCAGTTCTAACAGGGTTGGCTACACCTTC
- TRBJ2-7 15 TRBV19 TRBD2 CASSFRLAGAYEQYF TGTGCCAGTAGTTTCAGACTAGCGGGAGCCTACGAGCAGTACTTC
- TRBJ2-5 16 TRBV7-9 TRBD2 CASSPRTSGIGETQYF TGTGCCAGCAGCCCTCGGACTAGCGGGATCGGGGAGACCCAGTACTTC
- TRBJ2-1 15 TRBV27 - CASSPDSSSYNEQFF TGTGCCAGCAGTCCAGACTCGAGCTCCTACAATGAGCAGTTCTTC
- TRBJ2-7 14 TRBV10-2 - CASSLLLSSYEQYF TGCGCCAGCAGCTTACTTCTTAGCTCCTACGAGCAGTACTTC
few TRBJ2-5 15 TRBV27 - CASSPLGGPQETQYF TGTGCCAGCAGTCCACTAGGGGGTCCCCAAGAGACCCAGTACTTC
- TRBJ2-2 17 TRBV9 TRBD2 CASSVVGGRAGTGELFF TGTGCCAGCAGCGTAGTGGGCGGGAGGGCCGGAACCGGGGAGCTGTTTTTT
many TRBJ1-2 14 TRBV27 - CASSLSLEGHGYTF TGTGCCAGCAGTTTATCGTTGGAGGGGCATGGCTACACCTTC
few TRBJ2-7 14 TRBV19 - CASSGRGPFYEQYF TGTGCCAGTAGTGGGCGGGGCCCCTTCTACGAGCAGTACTTC
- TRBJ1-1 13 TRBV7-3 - CASRGREDTEAFF TGTGCCAGCAGGGGCAGGGAGGACACTGAAGCTTTCTTT
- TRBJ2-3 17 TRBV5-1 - CASSLGGNGGSTDTQYF TGCGCCAGCAGCTTGGGAGGTAACGGGGGAAGCACAGATACGCAGTATTTT
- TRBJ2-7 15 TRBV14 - CASSQGRGFIYEQYF TGTGCCAGCAGCCAAGGGAGAGGGTTTATCTACGAGCAGTACTTC
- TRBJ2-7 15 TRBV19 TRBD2 CASSTSGMLSYEQYF TGTGCCAGTAGTACTAGCGGGATGCTCTCCTACGAGCAGTACTTC
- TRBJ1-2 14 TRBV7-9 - CASSLGPTNYGYTF TGTGCCAGCAGCTTAGGACCGACAAACTATGGCTACACCTTC
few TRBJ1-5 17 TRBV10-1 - CASPYSGRVKVNQPQHF TGCGCCAGCCCCTACTCGGGCAGGGTTAAAGTGAATCAGCCCCAGCATTTT
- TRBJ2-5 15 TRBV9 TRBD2 CASSVARTSVETQYF TGTGCCAGCAGCGTAGCCCGAACTAGCGTGGAGACCCAGTACTTC
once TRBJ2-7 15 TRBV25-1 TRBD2 CASSVLAGVYHEQYF TGTGCCAGCAGTGTCCTAGCGGGAGTTTACCACGAGCAGTACTTC
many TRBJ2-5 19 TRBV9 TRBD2 CASSETGLAPGVDQETQYF TGTGCCAGCAGCGAGACGGGACTAGCGCCTGGAGTCGACCAAGAGACCCAGTACTTC
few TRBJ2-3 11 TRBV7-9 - CASILTDTQYF TGTGCCAGCATACTTACAGATACGCAGTATTTT
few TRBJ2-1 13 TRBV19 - CASIWESYNEQFF TGTGCCAGTATCTGGGAGTCCTACAATGAGCAGTTCTTC
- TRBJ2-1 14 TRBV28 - CASGVRTVYNEQFF TGTGCCAGCGGCGTCCGGACAGTCTACAATGAGCAGTTCTTC
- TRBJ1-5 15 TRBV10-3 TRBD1 CATHPGQGSHQPQHF TGTGCCACTCACCCGGGACAGGGTAGTCATCAGCCCCAGCATTTT
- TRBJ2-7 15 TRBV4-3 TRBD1 CASSQGTGEAYEQYF TGCGCCAGCAGCCAGGGGACAGGGGAGGCCTACGAGCAGTACTTC
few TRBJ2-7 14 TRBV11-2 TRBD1 CASSFGQGTYEQYF TGTGCCAGCAGCTTTGGACAGGGGACCTACGAGCAGTACTTC
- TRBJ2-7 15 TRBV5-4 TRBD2 CASSLAGLALVEQYF TGTGCCAGCAGCTTGGCGGGACTAGCGCTTGTCGAGCAGTACTTC
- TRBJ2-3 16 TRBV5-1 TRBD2 CASSYRLAGRTDTQYF TGCGCCAGCAGCTATAGGCTAGCGGGTCGCACAGATACGCAGTATTTT
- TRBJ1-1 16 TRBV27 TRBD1 CASSLWSDRGKTEAFF TGTGCCAGCAGTTTATGGTCAGACAGGGGGAAAACTGAAGCTTTCTTT
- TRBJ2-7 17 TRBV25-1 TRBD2 CASSESGGPGTSGRRYF TGTGCCAGCAGTGAATCGGGGGGGCCGGGGACTAGCGGGAGGAGGTACTTC
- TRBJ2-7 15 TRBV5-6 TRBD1 CASSFPGQGLYEQYF TGTGCCAGCAGCTTTCCGGGACAGGGGTTGTACGAGCAGTACTTC
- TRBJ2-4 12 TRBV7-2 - CASSFTENIQYF TGTGCCAGCAGCTTTACCGAGAACATTCAGTACTTC
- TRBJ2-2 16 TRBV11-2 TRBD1 CASSSGTATNTGELFF TGTGCCAGCAGCTCCGGGACAGCGACGAACACCGGGGAGCTGTTTTTT